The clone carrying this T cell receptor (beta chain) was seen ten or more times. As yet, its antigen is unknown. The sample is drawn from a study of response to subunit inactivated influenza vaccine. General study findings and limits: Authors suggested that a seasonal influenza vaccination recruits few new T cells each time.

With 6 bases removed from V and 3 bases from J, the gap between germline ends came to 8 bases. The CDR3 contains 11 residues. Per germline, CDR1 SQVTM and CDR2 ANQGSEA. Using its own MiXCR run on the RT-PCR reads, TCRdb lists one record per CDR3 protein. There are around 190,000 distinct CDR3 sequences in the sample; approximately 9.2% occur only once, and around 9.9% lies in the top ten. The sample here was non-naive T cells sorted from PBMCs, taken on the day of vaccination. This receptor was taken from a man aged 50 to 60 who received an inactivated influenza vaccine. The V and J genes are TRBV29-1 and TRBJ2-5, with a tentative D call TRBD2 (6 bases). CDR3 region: CSVRTKETQYF. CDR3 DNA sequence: TGCAGCGTGCGGACTAAAGAGACCCAGTACTTC.